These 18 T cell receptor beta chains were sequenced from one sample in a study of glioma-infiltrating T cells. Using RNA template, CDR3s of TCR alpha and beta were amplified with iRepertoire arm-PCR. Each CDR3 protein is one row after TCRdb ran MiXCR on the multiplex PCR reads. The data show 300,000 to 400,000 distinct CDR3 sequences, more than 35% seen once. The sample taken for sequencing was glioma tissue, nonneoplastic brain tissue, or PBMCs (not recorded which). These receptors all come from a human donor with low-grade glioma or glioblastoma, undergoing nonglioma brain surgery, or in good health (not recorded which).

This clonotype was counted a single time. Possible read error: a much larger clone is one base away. CDR3 bases: TGTGTCAGCAGTTTGCAGGACGGCACAGATACGCAGTATTTT. Residues: CVSSLQDGTDTQYF. V gene TRBV27 combines with J gene TRBJ2-3; D uncertain. There are 14 residues in the CDR3. CDR1 and CDR2 from the germline V gene are MNHEY and SMNVEV (reference sequence).

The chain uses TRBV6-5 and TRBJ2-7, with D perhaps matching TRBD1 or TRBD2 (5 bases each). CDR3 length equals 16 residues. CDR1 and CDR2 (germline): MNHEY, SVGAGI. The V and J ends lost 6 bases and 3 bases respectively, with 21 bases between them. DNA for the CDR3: TGTGCCAGCAGAAGTCCCCGGGACGGACACCACTACGAGCAGTACTTC. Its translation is CASRSPRDGHHYEQYF.

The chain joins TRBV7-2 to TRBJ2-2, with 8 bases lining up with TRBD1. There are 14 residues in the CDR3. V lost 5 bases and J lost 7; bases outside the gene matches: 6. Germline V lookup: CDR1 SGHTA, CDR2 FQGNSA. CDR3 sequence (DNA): TGTGCCAGCAGCCTCAGGGGGCTGGACGGGGAGCTGTTTTTT. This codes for CASSLRGLDGELFF.

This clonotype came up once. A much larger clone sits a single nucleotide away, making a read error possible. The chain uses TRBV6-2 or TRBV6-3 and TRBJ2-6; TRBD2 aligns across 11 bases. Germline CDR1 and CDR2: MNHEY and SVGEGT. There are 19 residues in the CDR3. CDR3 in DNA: TGTGCCAGCAGCTATCGACTAGCGGGGACCCGATCTGGGGCCAGCGTCCTGACTTTC. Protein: CASSYRLAGTRSGASVLTF.

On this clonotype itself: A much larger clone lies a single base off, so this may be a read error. The chain's CDR3 is CASIAELYNEQFF. The CDR3 DNA reads as TGTGCCAGCATCGCGGAGTTGTACAATGAGCAGTTCTTC. The rearrangement links TRBV6-6 to TRBJ2-1; D call uncertain. The CDR3 loop spans 13 amino acids. The germline V gene has CDR1 MNHNY and CDR2 SVGAGI (reference sequence). V was shortened by 7 bases and J by 4 bases, with 11 bases between the two germline ends.

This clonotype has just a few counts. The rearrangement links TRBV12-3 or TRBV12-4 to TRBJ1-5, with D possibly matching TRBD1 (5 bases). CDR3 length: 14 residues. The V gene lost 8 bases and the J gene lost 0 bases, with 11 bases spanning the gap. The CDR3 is CASLGDYSNQPQHF. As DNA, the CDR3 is TGTGCCAGCCTCGGGGACTATAGCAATCAGCCCCAGCATTTT.

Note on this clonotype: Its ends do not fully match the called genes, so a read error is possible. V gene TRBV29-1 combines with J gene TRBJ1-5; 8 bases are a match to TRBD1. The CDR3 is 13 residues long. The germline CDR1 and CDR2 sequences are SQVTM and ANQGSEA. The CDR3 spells CGVGQGRGQPQHF. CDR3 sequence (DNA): TGCGGCGTAGGACAGGGCCGCGGTCAGCCCCAGCATTTT.

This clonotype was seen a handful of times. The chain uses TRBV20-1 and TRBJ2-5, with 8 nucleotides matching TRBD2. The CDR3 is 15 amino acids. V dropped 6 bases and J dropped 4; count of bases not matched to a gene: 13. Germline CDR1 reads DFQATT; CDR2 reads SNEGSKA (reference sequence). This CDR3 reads CSASDLGLAGETQYF. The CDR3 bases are TGCAGTGCCAGCGATCTTGGGCTAGCGGGAGAGACCCAGTACTTC.

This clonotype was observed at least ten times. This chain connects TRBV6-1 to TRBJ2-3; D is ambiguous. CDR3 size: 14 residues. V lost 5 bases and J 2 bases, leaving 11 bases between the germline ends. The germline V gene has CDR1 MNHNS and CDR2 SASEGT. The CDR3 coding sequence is TGTGCCAGCAGTTCCCAGGCCATCACAGATACGCAGTATTTT. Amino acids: CASSSQAITDTQYF.

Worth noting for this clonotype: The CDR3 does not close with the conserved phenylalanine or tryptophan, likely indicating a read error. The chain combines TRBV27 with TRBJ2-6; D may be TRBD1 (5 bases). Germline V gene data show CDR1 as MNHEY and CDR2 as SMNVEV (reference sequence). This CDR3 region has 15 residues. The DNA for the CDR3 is TGTGCCAGGAGTTTAGGGGTGTCCGGGGCCAACGTCCTGACTCTC. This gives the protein CARSLGVSGANVLTL.

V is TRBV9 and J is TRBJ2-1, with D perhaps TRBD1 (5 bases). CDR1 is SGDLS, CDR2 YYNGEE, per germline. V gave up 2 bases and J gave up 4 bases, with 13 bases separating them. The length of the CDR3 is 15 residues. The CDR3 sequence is CASSVDSITYNEQFF. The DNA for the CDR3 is TGTGCCAGCAGCGTCGACAGTATTACTTACAATGAGCAGTTCTTC.

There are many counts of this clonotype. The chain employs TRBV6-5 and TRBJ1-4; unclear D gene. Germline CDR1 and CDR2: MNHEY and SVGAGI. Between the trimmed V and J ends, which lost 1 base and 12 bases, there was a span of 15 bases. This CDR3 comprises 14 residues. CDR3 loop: CASSYYQSALELFF. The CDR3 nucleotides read TGTGCCAGCAGTTACTATCAGTCGGCGCTGGAACTGTTTTTT.

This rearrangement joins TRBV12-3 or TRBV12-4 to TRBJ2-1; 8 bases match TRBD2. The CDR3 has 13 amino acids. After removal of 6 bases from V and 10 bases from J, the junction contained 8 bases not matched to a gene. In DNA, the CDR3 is TGTGCCAGCAGCACCAGTAGCGGGAAGGAGCAGTTCTTC. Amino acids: CASSTSSGKEQFF.

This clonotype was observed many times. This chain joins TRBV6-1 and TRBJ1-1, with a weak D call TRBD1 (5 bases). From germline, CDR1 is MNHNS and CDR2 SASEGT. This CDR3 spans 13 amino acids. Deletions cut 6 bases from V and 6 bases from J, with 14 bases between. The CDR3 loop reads CASRQNGQAEAFF. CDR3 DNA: TGTGCCAGCAGACAAAACGGACAAGCTGAAGCTTTCTTT.

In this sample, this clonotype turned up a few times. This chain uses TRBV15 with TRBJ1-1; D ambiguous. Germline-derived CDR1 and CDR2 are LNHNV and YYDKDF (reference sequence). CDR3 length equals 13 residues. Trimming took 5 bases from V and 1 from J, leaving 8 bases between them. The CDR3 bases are TGTGCCACCAGCGAGCGACGGAACACTGAAGCTTTCTTT. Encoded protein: CATSERRNTEAFF.

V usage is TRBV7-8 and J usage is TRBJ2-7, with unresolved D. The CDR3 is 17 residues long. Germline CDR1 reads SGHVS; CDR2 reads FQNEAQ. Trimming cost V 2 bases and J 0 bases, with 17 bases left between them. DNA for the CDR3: TGTGCCAGCAGCTTATCCGGGCAGGTTTCCCACTCCTACGAGCAGTACTTC. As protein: CASSLSGQVSHSYEQYF. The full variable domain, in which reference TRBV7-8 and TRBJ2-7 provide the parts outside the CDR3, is GAGVSQSPRYKVAKRGQDVALRCDPISGHVSLFWYQQALGQGPEFLTYFQNEAQLDKSGLPSDRFFAERPEGSVSTLKIQRTQQEDSAVYLCASSLSGQVSHSYEQYFGPGTRLTVT.

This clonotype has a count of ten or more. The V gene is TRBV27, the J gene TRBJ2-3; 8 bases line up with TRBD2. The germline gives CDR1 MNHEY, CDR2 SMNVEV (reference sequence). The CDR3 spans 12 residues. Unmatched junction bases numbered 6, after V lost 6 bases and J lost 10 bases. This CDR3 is CASSSGLGPQYF. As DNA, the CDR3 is TGTGCCAGCAGCTCGGGACTAGGTCCGCAGTATTTT.

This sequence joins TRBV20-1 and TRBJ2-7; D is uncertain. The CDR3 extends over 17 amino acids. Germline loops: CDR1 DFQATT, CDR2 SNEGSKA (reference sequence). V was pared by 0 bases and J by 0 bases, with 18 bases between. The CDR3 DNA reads TGCAGTGCTAGAGATCATATCGCGACGGCGAGCTCCTACGAGCAGTACTTC. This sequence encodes CSARDHIATASSYEQYF.